The 23 T cell receptor beta chains below were found in one sample sequenced in a study of T cell changes during pregnancy in multiple sclerosis (dated by TCRdb to about 2019). The library was made by the immunoSEQ multiplex PCR assay. In its TCRdb copy, this immuneACCESS table keeps in-frame sequences only and misses some clones. Where compared with another copy, unresolved V genes explain less than half of these, and the others have no known cause. Across this sample there are roughly 100,000 clones, with almost 95% seen only once. The top ten constitute about 0.93% of the sample. This sample comprised peripheral blood, obtained after pregnancy. All receptors come from a female donor with multiple sclerosis, enrolled in a pregnancy study.

CDR3 amino acids: CASSLTTGSYTF. In nucleotides, the CDR3 is TGTGCCAGCAGCTTGACGACAGGGAGCTACACCTTC. This chain links TRBV7-2 with TRBJ1-2; TRBD1 matches at 7 bases. Germline CDR1 is SGHTA and CDR2 is FQGNSA. V shed 3 bases and J 9 bases; nucleotides not matched to a gene: 4. The CDR3 contains 12 residues.

The J gene is TRBJ2-1, the V gene TRBV28, with D tentatively TRBD2 (5 bases). V was shortened by 8 bases and J by 6 bases, with 17 bases between the two germline ends. The CDR3 contains 14 residues. Germline CDR1 MDHEN, CDR2 SYDVKM. CDR3 coding DNA: TGTGCCAGCGGCAGCGGCTCCCCGGGCAATGAGCAGTTCTTC. This gives the protein CASGSGSPGNEQFF.

The chain has TRBV5-8 and TRBJ2-3; 7 nucleotides match TRBD1. The CDR3 is made up of 16 amino acids. After removal of 4 bases from V and 2 bases from J, the junction contained 10 bases not matched to a gene. Per germline, CDR1 SGHTS and CDR2 YDEGEE. For the CDR3, the DNA is TGTGCCAGCAGCCGAGGGGACAGTATTGACACAGATACGCAGTATTTT. Amino acids: CASSRGDSIDTDTQYF.

The rearrangement joins TRBV5-1 to TRBJ2-7; D not certain. Germline V lookup: CDR1 SGHRS, CDR2 YFSETQ. Trimming cost V 1 base and J 0 bases, with 5 bases left between them. This CDR3 is 13 amino acids long. CDR3: CASSLYISYEQYF. For the CDR3, the DNA is TGCGCCAGCAGCTTGTACATCTCCTACGAGCAGTACTTC.

The V and J genes are TRBV10-1 and TRBJ2-7, with TRBD2 as a possible D gene (7 bases). V lost 3 bases to trimming and J lost 5 bases, with 20 bases between them. CDR3 length: 16 amino acids. In germline, CDR1 is WNHNN, CDR2 SYGVQD (reference sequence). CDR3 in amino acids: CASSEAVRSGGHEQYF. CDR3 coding DNA: TGCGCCAGCAGTGAAGCGGTTCGGTCGGGGGGCCACGAGCAGTACTTC.

The chain carries TRBV15 and TRBJ2-3; possibly TRBD2 for D (7 bases). Germline V CDR1 and CDR2: LNHNV, YYDKDF (reference sequence). CDR3 length: 16 residues. Trimming removed 3 bases at V and 1 base at J, with 14 bases between. CDR3: CATSRGGGLGTDTQYF. In DNA form, the CDR3 reads TGTGCCACCAGCAGGGGAGGGGGACTGGGCACAGATACGCAGTATTTT.

The chain carries TRBV6-6 and TRBJ2-2; 8 bases match TRBD1. This CDR3 contains 14 residues. Germline-derived CDR1 and CDR2 are MNHNY and SVGAGI (reference sequence). V gave up 8 bases and J gave up 6 bases; unmatched junction bases: 8. The chain's CDR3 is CASRKTGDPGELFF. CDR3 DNA sequence: TGTGCCAGCCGGAAGACAGGGGACCCCGGGGAGCTGTTTTTT.

The chain couples TRBV28 to TRBJ2-4; D not certain. V lost 3 bases and J 1 base, leaving 10 bases between the germline ends. CDR1 MDHEN and CDR2 SYDVKM come from the germline V gene. The CDR3 extends over 15 amino acids. Here the CDR3 reads CASSFRVMAKNIQYF. CDR3 nucleotide sequence: TGTGCCAGCAGTTTCCGGGTGATGGCCAAAAACATTCAGTACTTC.

This chain uses TRBV30 with TRBJ2-5; 8 nucleotides align to TRBD2. The DNA end is a closer match to TRBJ2-7, so the J assignment may be wrong. This CDR3 spans 12 amino acids. Germline lookup yields CDR1 GTSNPN and CDR2 SVGIG (reference sequence). CDR3 loop: CAWTSGRLEQYF. Here the CDR3 DNA reads TGTGCCTGGACTAGCGGGCGGCTCGAGCAGTACTTC.

The chain is built from TRBV7-9 and TRBJ1-2; 8 bases align to TRBD1. CDR3 length: 14 residues. CDR1 SEHNR and CDR2 FQNEAQ come from the germline V gene (reference sequence). J was trimmed by 4 bases and V by 4 bases; bases with no gene match: 5. The CDR3 is CASSYDRGSYGYTF. The CDR3 DNA is TGTGCCAGCAGCTACGACAGGGGTAGCTATGGCTACACCTTC.

The chain recombines TRBV11-2 with TRBJ1-1; TRBD1 might be the D (5 bases). V was cut by 2 bases and J by 0 bases, with 7 bases left in between. The CDR3 is made up of 14 amino acids. Germline CDR1 and CDR2: SGHAT and FQNNGV. The CDR3: CASSLQGMNTEAFF. For the CDR3, the DNA is TGTGCCAGCAGCTTACAGGGAATGAACACTGAAGCTTTCTTT.

This clone was seen a single time. V and J are TRBV4-1 and TRBJ1-2; 9 positions match TRBD1. The J segment lost 5 bases and the V segment lost 1 base, leaving 5 bases of the junction unmatched. Per the germline V gene, CDR1 is MGHRA and CDR2 is YSYEKL. This CDR3 region has 15 residues. This CDR3 is CASSQARTGVYGYTF. DNA of the CDR3: TGCGCCAGCAGCCAAGCACGGACAGGGGTTTATGGCTACACCTTC.

This clone is labeled medium-sized. This chain joins TRBV9 and TRBJ2-1; 16 nucleotides align to TRBD2. The CDR3 runs 19 residues. Per the germline V gene, CDR1 is SGDLS and CDR2 is YYNGEE. With V trimmed by 0 bases and J by 4 bases, 7 bases remained unmatched. The CDR3 DNA reads as TGTGCCAGCAGCGTAGGCGGGACTAGCGGGGGGGCCGGGTACAATGAGCAGTTCTTC. This sequence encodes CASSVGGTSGGAGYNEQFF.

V gene TRBV19 combines with J gene TRBJ1-6, with D possibly being TRBD1 (6 bases). The CDR3 totals 16 residues. Germline-derived CDR1 and CDR2 are LNHDA and SQIVND (reference sequence). Trimming took 5 bases from V and 7 from J, leaving 18 bases between them. The DNA of the CDR3 is TGTGCCAGTAGTTCAAGGCCTACAGGGTACAATTCACCCCTCCACTTT. It is translated as CASSSRPTGYNSPLHF.

V and J are TRBV27 and TRBJ2-1; D might be TRBD1 (6 bases). Trimming stripped 8 bases from V and 6 bases from J, with 14 bases between. CDR3 length equals 13 residues. Germline V gene lookup returns CDR1 MNHEY and CDR2 SMNVEV (reference sequence). The CDR3 sequence is CASSHLGGNEQFF. The CDR3 region has the DNA TGTGCCAGCTCCCACCTAGGGGGCAATGAGCAGTTCTTC.

The chain has TRBV5-1 and TRBJ1-1; TRBD1 matches at 11 bases. CDR1 and CDR2 (germline): SGHRS, YFSETQ. The J segment lost 5 bases and the V segment lost 4 bases, leaving 4 bases of the junction unmatched. The CDR3 spans 14 residues. DNA for the CDR3: TGCGCCAGCAGCCGGGACAGGGGGAAAACTGAAGCTTTCTTT. Translated: CASSRDRGKTEAFF.

The chain recombines TRBV5-8 with TRBJ2-3; TRBD1 matches at 7 bases. In germline, CDR1 is SGHTS, CDR2 YDEGEE. CDR3 length equals 15 residues. The V segment lost 0 bases and the J segment 0 bases; nucleotides outside the gene matches: 1. The CDR3 spells CASSLGQGSTDTQYF. CDR3 DNA: TGTGCCAGCAGCTTGGGACAGGGAAGCACAGATACGCAGTATTTT.

The J gene is TRBJ2-2, the V gene TRBV7-3; 9 nucleotides line up with TRBD1. The J segment lost 4 bases and the V segment lost 3 bases, leaving 6 bases of the junction unmatched. Germline V gene sequence: CDR1 SGHTA, CDR2 FQGTGA. The length of the CDR3 is 16 residues. For the CDR3, the DNA is TGTGCCAGCAGCTTGCCGGGACAGGGTGTCACCGGGGAGCTGTTTTTT. Amino acid sequence: CASSLPGQGVTGELFF. The full variable domain, rest sourced from reference TRBV7-3 and TRBJ2-2, is GAGVSQTPSNKVTEKGKYVELRCDPISGHTALYWYRQSLGQGPEFLIYFQGTGAADDSGLPNDRFFAVRPEGSVSTLKIQRTERGDSAVYLCASSLPGQGVTGELFFGEGSRLTVL.

This chain links TRBV5-4 with TRBJ1-2; possibly TRBD1 for D (6 bases). The germline CDR1 and CDR2 sequences are SGHNT and YYREEE (reference sequence). CDR3 length: 13 residues. Trimming took off 9 bases at V and 5 bases at J, with 17 bases between the two ends. The CDR3 DNA reads TGTGCCATCCAGGGGCAGGGCGGGTATGGCTACACCTTC. Its translation is CAIQGQGGYGYTF.

J is TRBJ1-2 and V is TRBV5-5, with D perhaps TRBD1 (6 bases). Trimming took off 4 bases at V and 2 bases at J, with 12 bases between the two ends. CDR3 length equals 14 residues. Looked up from germline, CDR1 is SGHKS and CDR2 is YYEKEE (reference sequence). CDR3 sequence reads: CASSPDRLNYGYTF. As DNA, the CDR3 is TGTGCCAGCAGCCCGGACAGACTGAACTATGGCTACACCTTC.

V is TRBV9 and J is TRBJ1-6; 7 bases map to TRBD1. V dropped 4 bases and J dropped 3; count of bases not matched to a gene: 13. CDR3 size: 18 residues. Germline assignment: CDR1 SGDLS and CDR2 YYNGEE. DNA for the CDR3: TGTGCCAGCAGCCCAATGGCCGGGACAGCGTTCTATAATTCACCCCTCCACTTT. Its translation is CASSPMAGTAFYNSPLHF.

The V call is TRBV2, the J call TRBJ2-1, with D tentatively TRBD2 (5 bases). The CDR3 covers 13 residues. Germline V gives CDR1 SNHLY, CDR2 FYNNEI. V lost 7 bases and J lost 0, with 7 bases in between. The CDR3 loop reads CASIRGSYNEQFF. The CDR3 region has the DNA TGTGCCAGCATACGGGGCTCCTACAATGAGCAGTTCTTC.

The rearrangement uses TRBV27 and TRBJ2-3, with 7 bases that match TRBD2. Germline lookup yields CDR1 MNHEY and CDR2 SMNVEV (reference sequence). The CDR3 runs 12 residues. Losses at the gene ends were 5 bases for V and 6 bases for J; bases not matched to a gene: 2. The CDR3: CASSPGGDTQYF. CDR3 DNA: TGTGCCAGCAGTCCCGGGGGGGATACGCAGTATTTT.